A single sample gave rise to the 22 T cell receptor beta chains below, sequenced in a study of T cell repertoires in cytomegalovirus infection. In TCRdb, the reads were re-called with MiXCR into one record per CDR3 protein. The table includes 900,000 to 950,000 distinct CDR3 sequences, approximately 31% detected once. For these receptors, no antigen is known. Specimen: cultured CD8+ T cells from PBMCs, collected from culture after CMV antigen stimulation. The receptors shown here come from a human donor in good health (CMV status not recorded). Some clones in this sample may be carry-over from other donors' samples.

A few counts support this clonotype. The CDR3 DNA reads as TGTGCCAGCAGCAAAGGGGTGGAGGAAGGCGCAGATACGCAGTATTTT. This encodes CASSKGVEEGADTQYF. The chain couples TRBV9 to TRBJ2-3; TRBD1 or TRBD2 may be the D gene (5 bases each). The ends were cut back, 4 bases at V and 4 bases at J, with 19 bases in the middle. The CDR3 is 16 amino acids. CDR1 is SGDLS and CDR2 is YYNGEE in the germline V gene.

In this sample, this clonotype turned up a few times. The V call is TRBV7-6, the J call TRBJ2-3, with a weak D call TRBD1 (7 bases). This CDR3 comprises 13 residues. Germline assignment: CDR1 SGHVS and CDR2 FNYEAQ. The germline V and J ends were trimmed by 8 bases and 11 bases, with 20 bases remaining between them. The CDR3, as DNA: TGTGCCAGCCATAATAGGGGCCAGGGGGGGCAGTATTTT. It codes for CASHNRGQGGQYF.

The CDR3, as DNA: TGTGCCAGCAGTTACGGCAAGGGCACTGAAGCTTTCTTT. Translating gives CASSYGKGTEAFF. This chain connects TRBV6-5 to TRBJ1-1; no firm D call. The CDR3 is 13 amino acids. Germline lookup yields CDR1 MNHEY and CDR2 SVGAGI. Between the trimmed V and J ends, which lost 2 bases and 4 bases, there was a span of 8 bases.

There are a few counts of this clonotype. The chain recombines TRBV27 with TRBJ2-2; no reliable D call. Trimming pared 3 bases from V and 1 base from J, leaving 12 bases between. Germline V CDR1 and CDR2: MNHEY, SMNVEV (reference sequence). The CDR3 is 16 residues long. CDR3 protein: CASSFGFSRNTGELFF. In nucleotides, the CDR3 is TGTGCCAGCAGTTTTGGCTTCTCTCGGAACACCGGGGAGCTGTTTTTT.

This clonotype was recorded at least ten times. This chain links TRBV6-5 with TRBJ2-2; TRBD1 matches 11 bases. J lost 4 bases, V lost 8 bases, and 9 bases had no gene match. CDR1 and CDR2 from the germline V gene are MNHEY and SVGAGI. CDR3 length: 16 residues. CDR3 DNA: TGTGCCAGCGGATCCGGGACAGGGGGTATCACCGGGGAGCTGTTTTTT. Translation: CASGSGTGGITGELFF.

The chain joins TRBV4-1 to TRBJ1-1; a possible D gene is TRBD1 (5 bases). Trimming stripped 0 bases from V and 6 bases from J, with 14 bases between. There are 15 residues in the CDR3. CDR1 is MGHRA and CDR2 is YSYEKL in the germline V gene. In nucleotides, the CDR3 is TGCGCCAGCAGCCAAGACCCAATGGGGGGTCCTGAAGCTTTCTTT. Translating gives CASSQDPMGGPEAFF.

This clonotype was detected only a few times. The rearrangement joins TRBV14 to TRBJ2-1, with 7 bases identical to TRBD1. Germline CDR1 SGHDN, CDR2 FVKESK. The CDR3 is made up of 14 amino acids. J lost 9 bases, V lost 0 bases, and 5 bases had no gene match. CDR3 protein: CASSQDLGGPEQFF. In DNA, the CDR3 is TGTGCCAGCAGCCAAGATCTAGGGGGCCCTGAGCAGTTCTTC.

There are a few counts of this clonotype. The rearrangement links TRBV7-2 to TRBJ2-7, with TRBD2 matching 9 bases. Germline V gene lookup returns CDR1 SGHTA and CDR2 FQGNSA. The CDR3 contains 15 residues. V lost 1 base and J lost 4; bases outside the gene matches: 5. The CDR3 spells CASSLVSGGVYEQYF. The DNA of the CDR3 is TGTGCCAGCAGCTTAGTTAGCGGGGGAGTATACGAGCAGTACTTC. Combining the CDR3 with reference TRBV7-2 and TRBJ2-7 gives the whole variable domain GAGVSQSPSNKVTEKGKDVELRCDPISGHTALYWYRQSLGQGLEFLIYFQGNSAPDKSGLPSDRFSAERTGGSVSTLTIQRTQQEDSAVYLCASSLVSGGVYEQYFGPGTRLTVT.

This sequence joins TRBV19 and TRBJ1-6; TRBD1 agrees at 8 bases. Germline V gene data show CDR1 as LNHDA and CDR2 as SQIVND (reference sequence). J lost 0 bases, V lost 3 bases, and 7 bases had no gene match. This CDR3 region has 18 residues. This CDR3 is CASSIFGQGSSYNSPLHF. Written as DNA, the CDR3 is TGTGCCAGTAGTATCTTCGGACAGGGCAGCTCCTATAATTCACCCCTCCACTTT.

This clonotype came up once. The V gene is TRBV9, the J gene TRBJ2-3, with TRBD2 matching 9 bases. Trimming took 3 bases from V and 4 from J; bases not matched to a gene: 9. Germline values: CDR1 SGDLS, CDR2 YYNGEE. The CDR3 has 16 residues. CDR3 region: CASSAGISGGSDTQYF. Here the CDR3 DNA reads TGTGCCAGCAGCGCAGGGATTAGCGGGGGTTCAGATACGCAGTATTTT.

This clonotype occurred a few times. The CDR3 nucleotides read TGCGCCAGCAGCCAAGATCATGGGACAGGCCCTCGAAGATTTAACTATGGCTACACCTTC. It specifies CASSQDHGTGPRRFNYGYTF. This rearrangement joins TRBV4-3 to TRBJ1-2; 8 nucleotides match TRBD1. Germline CDR1 and CDR2: LGHNA and YSLEER. V shed 0 bases and J 1 base; nucleotides not matched to a gene: 16. The CDR3 is 20 residues long.

This clonotype was counted between two and nine times. This chain joins TRBV2 and TRBJ1-4; D gene unclear. The CDR3 is 18 residues long. The germline gives CDR1 SNHLY, CDR2 FYNNEI. Trimming stripped 1 base from V and 2 bases from J, with 17 bases between. The CDR3 sequence: CASSEGLGIGITNEKLFF. The CDR3 nucleotides are TGTGCCAGCAGTGAAGGGTTGGGGATTGGTATCACTAATGAAAAACTGTTTTTT. Together with reference TRBV2 and TRBJ1-4, the CDR3 gives the full variable domain: EPEVTQTPSHQVTQMGQEVILRCVPISNHLYFYWYRQILGQKVEFLVSFYNNEISEKSEIFDDQFSVERPDGSNFTLKIRSTKLEDSAMYFCASSEGLGIGITNEKLFFGSGTQLSVL.

The chain carries TRBV7-6 and TRBJ2-3, with a tentative D call TRBD2 (7 bases). From germline, CDR1 is SGHVS and CDR2 FNYEAQ. V lost 3 bases and J lost 2, with 12 bases in between. The length of the CDR3 is 15 residues. In DNA form, the CDR3 reads TGTGCCAGCAGCTTGCCGGGGGGCACCACAGATACGCAGTATTTT. It encodes CASSLPGGTTDTQYF.

Of note for this clonotype: This sequence may be a read error, since a much larger clone differs from it by one base. This rearrangement joins TRBV2 to TRBJ2-7; TRBD1 or TRBD2 may be the D gene (6 bases each). CDR3 length: 11 amino acids. In germline, CDR1 is SNHLY, CDR2 FYNNEI. CDR3 DNA: TGTGTCAGCATAAAGTCCGGGGGCGAGTACTTC. As protein: CVSIKSGGEYF.

This chain uses TRBV5-5 with TRBJ1-1; 7 nucleotides line up with TRBD1. Per germline, CDR1 SGHKS and CDR2 YYEKEE (reference sequence). This CDR3 contains 15 residues. The V and J ends lost 4 bases and 5 bases, in that order; junction bases with no gene match: 11. The CDR3 DNA reads as TGTGCCAGCAGCGAATGGACAGGATCAGGGACTGAAGCTTTCTTT. Protein product: CASSEWTGSGTEAFF.

The CDR3 nucleotides are TGCGCCAGCAGCCAAGAACGGACAGCTAATTCACCCCTCCACTTT. Translated: CASSQERTANSPLHF. The chain joins TRBV4-3 to TRBJ1-6; D is perhaps TRBD1 (6 bases). Germline values: CDR1 LGHNA, CDR2 YSLEER. The length of the CDR3 is 15 residues. V lost 0 bases to trimming and J lost 6 bases, with 9 bases between them.

With respect to this clonotype: One end of the junction does not line up with germline, which may come from a read error. The V gene is TRBV27, the J gene TRBJ2-3; 13 nucleotides agree with TRBD2. Germline CDR1 reads MNHEY; CDR2 reads SMNVEV (reference sequence). This CDR3 is 15 amino acids long. DNA of the CDR3: TGTGCCAGCAGTTTGACTAGCGGGGGGACAGTTACGCAGTATTTT. This gives the protein CASSLTSGGTVTQYF.

This clonotype was seen a handful of times. This chain joins TRBV27 and TRBJ2-3, with 11 bases lining up with TRBD2. J was trimmed by 2 bases and V by 5 bases; bases with no gene match: 6. CDR1 and CDR2 (germline): MNHEY, SMNVEV (reference sequence). The length of the CDR3 is 16 residues. Here the CDR3 reads CASSQTSGALTDTQYF. CDR3 DNA sequence: TGTGCCAGCAGTCAGACTAGCGGGGCCCTCACAGATACGCAGTATTTT.

The CDR3 nucleotides are TGTGCCAGCAGGACCGGGACAGGGGGCATCGGGGAGCTGTTTTTT. As protein: CASRTGTGGIGELFF. The chain employs TRBV6-5 and TRBJ2-2, with 12 bases that match TRBD1. CDR3 size: 15 residues. In germline, CDR1 is MNHEY, CDR2 SVGAGI. J was trimmed by 7 bases and V by 6 bases; bases with no gene match: 6.

This clonotype appeared a few times. DNA for the CDR3: TGTGCCAGCAGTCGTACCGGGACAGGGGGCTCAAACACCGGGGAGCTGTTTTTT. Residues: CASSRTGTGGSNTGELFF. The genes are TRBV3-1 and TRBJ2-2, with 12 bases lining up with TRBD1. The CDR3 loop spans 18 amino acids. V gave up 6 bases and J gave up 2 bases; unmatched junction bases: 10. Germline loops: CDR1 LGHDT, CDR2 YNNKEL (reference sequence).

The chain carries TRBV7-8 and TRBJ2-5, with 9 nucleotides matching TRBD1. The ends lost 3 bases at V and 0 bases at J; junction bases unmatched: 5. The length of the CDR3 is 16 residues. Looked up from germline, CDR1 is SGHVS and CDR2 is FQNEAQ. CDR3 DNA: TGTGCCAGCAGCTTGTGGGACAGGGAGTACCAAGAGACCCAGTACTTC. Translated: CASSLWDREYQETQYF.

The chain links TRBV27 to TRBJ2-1; TRBD2 might be the D (5 bases). The CDR3 length is 16 residues. V shed 6 bases and J shed 0 bases, with 15 bases lying between them. Germline-derived CDR1 and CDR2 are MNHEY and SMNVEV (reference sequence). CDR3 residues: CASSLMRVSSYNEQFF. CDR3 sequence (DNA): TGTGCCAGCAGCCTGATGAGGGTGAGCTCCTACAATGAGCAGTTCTTC.